The clone carrying this T cell receptor (beta chain) was detected a few times. Per germline, CDR1 LGHNA and CDR2 YNFKEQ. V was shortened by 7 bases and J by 5 bases, with 21 bases between the two germline ends. This CDR3 contains 15 residues. The data are from a study of beta chain features in type 1 diabetes. Since all of the isolated RNA was reverse transcribed, expressed TCRB transcripts were what got sequenced. Sequencing was performed with immunoSEQ multiplex PCR; in TCRdb, only in-frame clones are kept and a portion is missing. The sample carries 350,000 to 450,000 clones, roughly 16% recorded once.

Sequencing was done on a sample of naive CD4+ T cells from blood. This chain links TRBV4-2 with TRBJ2-7; D possibly corresponds to TRBD2 (6 bases). The sequence came from a woman younger than 30 in good health. This CDR3 reads CASKDLATGPNEQYF. For the CDR3, the DNA is TGTGCCAGCAAGGATCTAGCGACGGGTCCTAACGAGCAGTACTTC.